This T cell receptor beta chain is drawn from a study of blood T cell repertoires in COVID-19. Study context: Nucleic acid was either cDNA or gDNA, and it came from T cells, B-cell-depleted T cells, or PBMCs.

TCRdb keeps only in-frame clones here, not all; method: immunoSEQ multiplex PCR. The repertoire holds 200,000 to 300,000 clones, with about nine tenths as singletons. This TCR was sampled from a young man with COVID-19, enrolled during active disease. The sequencing input was peripheral blood.

The CDR3 DNA follows: TGTGCCAGCAGTGAAGCGGGGAGGGAGACGGTAAACTATGGCTACACCTTC. It is translated as CASSEAGRETVNYGYTF. V and J are TRBV2 and TRBJ1-2; D not certain. In germline, CDR1 is SNHLY, CDR2 FYNNEI. The CDR3 totals 17 residues. Deletions cut 0 bases from V and 2 bases from J, with 16 bases between.